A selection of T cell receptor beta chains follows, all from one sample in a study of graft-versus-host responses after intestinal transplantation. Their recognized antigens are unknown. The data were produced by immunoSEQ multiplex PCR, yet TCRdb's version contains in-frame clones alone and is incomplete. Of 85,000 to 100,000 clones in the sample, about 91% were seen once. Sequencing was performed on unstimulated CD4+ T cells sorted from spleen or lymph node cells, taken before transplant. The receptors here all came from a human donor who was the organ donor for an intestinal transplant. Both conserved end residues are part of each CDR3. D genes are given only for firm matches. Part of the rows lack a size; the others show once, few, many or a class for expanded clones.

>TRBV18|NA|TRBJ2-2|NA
CASSPPRSGDTGELFF
TGTGCCAGCTCACCACCACGCTCAGGGGACACCGGGGAGCTGTTTTTT
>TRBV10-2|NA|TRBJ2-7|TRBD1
CASYGPRTGQGSYEQYF
TGCGCCAGCTATGGTCCCCGTACGGGACAGGGGTCCTACGAGCAGTACTTC
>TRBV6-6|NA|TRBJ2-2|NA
CASSYDTYTGELFF
TGTGCCAGCAGTTATGACACCTACACCGGGGAGCTGTTTTTT
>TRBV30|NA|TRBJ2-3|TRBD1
CAWGGTGYSTDTQYF
TGTGCCTGGGGTGGGACAGGCTATAGCACAGATACGCAGTATTTT
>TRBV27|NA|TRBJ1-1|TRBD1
CASSLHQGARTEAFF
TGTGCCAGCAGTCTACACCAGGGGGCGCGCACTGAAGCTTTCTTT
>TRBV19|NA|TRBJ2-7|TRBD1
CASSMLPDRDEQYF
TGTGCCAGTAGTATGTTACCGGACAGGGACGAGCAGTACTTC
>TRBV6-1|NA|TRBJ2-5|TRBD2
CASSDERLAGGRETQYF
TGTGCCAGCAGTGATGAGCGACTAGCGGGAGGGAGGGAGACCCAGTACTTC
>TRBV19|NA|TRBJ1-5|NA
CASSAYLVESNQPQHF
TGTGCCAGTAGTGCGTACCTAGTTGAGAGCAATCAGCCCCAGCATTTT
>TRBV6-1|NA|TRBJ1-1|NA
CASGDRQRLNTEAFF
TGTGCCAGCGGGGATCGACAGCGATTGAACACTGAAGCTTTCTTT
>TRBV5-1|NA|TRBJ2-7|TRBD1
CASSGQGAYEQYF
TGCGCCAGCAGTGGACAGGGTGCATACGAGCAGTACTTC
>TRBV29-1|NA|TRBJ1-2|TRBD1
CSVGDRGLGYYGYTF
TGCAGCGTAGGGGACAGGGGGCTCGGATACTATGGCTACACCTTC
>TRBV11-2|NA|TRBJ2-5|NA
CASSRLRGTQETQYF
TGTGCCAGCAGCCGATTACGGGGGACTCAAGAGACCCAGTACTTC
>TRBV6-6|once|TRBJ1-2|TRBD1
CAIGTGGKVYGYTF
TGTGCCATCGGAACAGGGGGCAAGGTATATGGCTACACCTTC
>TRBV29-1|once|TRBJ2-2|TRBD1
CSVGQGKNTGELFF
TGCAGCGTCGGACAGGGAAAGAACACCGGGGAGCTGTTTTTT
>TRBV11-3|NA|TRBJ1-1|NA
CASSLALLWGVWANTEAFF
TGTGCCAGCAGCTTAGCCCTACTTTGGGGGGTTTGGGCGAACACTGAAGCTTTCTTT
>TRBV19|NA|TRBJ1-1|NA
CASSIIGRLRGSMNTEAFF
TGTGCCAGTAGTATAATAGGTCGCCTCAGGGGAAGTATGAACACTGAAGCTTTCTTT